The TCR beta chain described here comes from a study of cytomegalovirus exposure and HLA in healthy donors. Background on the study: Ancestry clustering placed about 80% of over 300 genotyped donors in the Caucasian-associated cluster.

PCR was performed using 60 Vbeta and 13 Jbeta primers. Assay used: immunoSEQ multiplex PCR; TCRdb lists only in-frame clones, some missing. The table lists approximately 130,000 clones, about 74% of them singletons. Healthy bone marrow donors made up the donors. Overall study findings and caveats: Sequencing depth roughly uniform across donors was assumed in presence/absence analyses. In a later analysis, TCR association rates varied by HLA locus: DRB1 most, HLA-C fewest.

Points on this clone: The antigen is unknown.

The J segment lost 6 bases and the V segment lost 3 bases, leaving 4 bases of the junction unmatched. Germline V CDR1 and CDR2: WNHNN, SYGVQD (reference sequence). The CDR3 contains 14 residues. The specimen was PBMCs. V and J are TRBV10-1 and TRBJ1-1, with 10 bases lining up with TRBD1. The source of this sequence is a man aged 25 to 40 in good health and CMV-seronegative. The CDR3 here is CASSEGTGESEAFF. DNA for the CDR3: TGCGCCAGCAGTGAAGGGACAGGGGAATCTGAAGCTTTCTTT.